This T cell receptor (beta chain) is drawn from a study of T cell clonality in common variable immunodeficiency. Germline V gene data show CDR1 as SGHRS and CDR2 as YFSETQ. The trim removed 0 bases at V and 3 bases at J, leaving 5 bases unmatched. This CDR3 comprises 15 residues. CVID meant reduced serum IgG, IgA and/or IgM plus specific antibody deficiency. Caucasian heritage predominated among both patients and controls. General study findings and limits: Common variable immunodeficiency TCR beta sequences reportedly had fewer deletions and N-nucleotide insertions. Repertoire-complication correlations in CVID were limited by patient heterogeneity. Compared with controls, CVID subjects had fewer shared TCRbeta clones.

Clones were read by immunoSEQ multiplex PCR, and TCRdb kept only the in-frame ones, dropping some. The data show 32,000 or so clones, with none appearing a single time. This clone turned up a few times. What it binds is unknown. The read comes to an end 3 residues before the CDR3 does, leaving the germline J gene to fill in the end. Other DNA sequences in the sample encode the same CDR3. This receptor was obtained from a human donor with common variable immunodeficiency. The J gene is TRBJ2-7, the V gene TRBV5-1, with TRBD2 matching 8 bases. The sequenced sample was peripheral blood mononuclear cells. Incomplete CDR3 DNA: TGCGCCAGCAGCTTGGTGGCGAGCGGGGGCTACGAG. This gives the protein CASSLVASGGYE. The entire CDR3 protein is CASSLVASGGYEQYF.